A selection of T cell receptor beta chains follows, all from one sample in a study of cytomegalovirus exposure and HLA in healthy donors. Using immunoSEQ multiplex PCR, the repertoire was profiled, and TCRdb retains in-frame clones only, with some absent. The sample carries roughly 120,000 clones, approximately 80% recorded once. Sequenced input: PBMCs. Receptors were obtained from a woman aged 35 to 49 in good health and CMV-seropositive. Each CDR3 is given with its conserved first and last residue. Fields, in order: D gene, J gene, V gene, clone size, CDR3 DNA, CDR3 protein. D genes are given only for firm matches. Clone size is shown for a subset of rows, as once, few, many or a class of expanded clone.

d_gene: NA; j_gene: TRBJ1-4; v_gene: TRBV7-6; abundance: NA; CDR3nt: TGTGCCAGCAGCTTTCGGGCCCAGGGTAGAACTAATGAAAAACTGTTTTTT; CDR3aa: CASSFRAQGRTNEKLFF
d_gene: TRBD1; j_gene: TRBJ2-7; v_gene: TRBV4-1; abundance: NA; CDR3nt: TGCGCCAGCAGCCAAGATACAGGGGAGACACACCCCTCCTACGAGCAGTACTTC; CDR3aa: CASSQDTGETHPSYEQYF
d_gene: TRBD2; j_gene: TRBJ2-7; v_gene: TRBV5-6; abundance: NA; CDR3nt: TGTGCCAGCAGCTTGAGGGACAGGGTTCCGGGACTAGCGGGCTACGAGCAGTACTTC; CDR3aa: CASSLRDRVPGLAGYEQYF
d_gene: NA; j_gene: TRBJ1-3; v_gene: TRBV4-1; abundance: once; CDR3nt: TGCGCCAGCGGTAACCCAGGCTCTGGAAACACCATATATTTT; CDR3aa: CASGNPGSGNTIYF
d_gene: TRBD2; j_gene: TRBJ2-5; v_gene: TRBV5-1; abundance: NA; CDR3nt: TGCGCCAGCAGCTTAAGGACTAGCGGAAACCAAGAGACCCAGTACTTC; CDR3aa: CASSLRTSGNQETQYF
d_gene: TRBD2; j_gene: TRBJ2-1; v_gene: TRBV27; abundance: NA; CDR3nt: TGTGCCAGCAGTCTCGGGACTAGCCGTGAGCAGTTCTTC; CDR3aa: CASSLGTSREQFF
d_gene: TRBD2; j_gene: TRBJ2-2; v_gene: TRBV28; abundance: NA; CDR3nt: TGTGCCAGCAGTTTCGGGACTACTTACACCGGGGAGCTGTTTTTT; CDR3aa: CASSFGTTYTGELFF
d_gene: TRBD1; j_gene: TRBJ1-1; v_gene: TRBV15; abundance: NA; CDR3nt: TGTGCCACCAGCAGTAAAACAGGGGGAGGCACTGAAGCTTTCTTT; CDR3aa: CATSSKTGGGTEAFF
d_gene: TRBD1; j_gene: TRBJ1-3; v_gene: TRBV28; abundance: NA; CDR3nt: TGTGCCAGCAGAAGGGACAGCTCCTCTGGAAACACCATATATTTT; CDR3aa: CASRRDSSSGNTIYF
d_gene: TRBD2; j_gene: TRBJ2-2; v_gene: TRBV6-1; abundance: NA; CDR3nt: TGTGCCAGCAGTGAAGCGCCTAGCGGGATTAACGGGGAGCTGTTTTTT; CDR3aa: CASSEAPSGINGELFF
d_gene: NA; j_gene: TRBJ2-7; v_gene: TRBV5-1; abundance: NA; CDR3nt: TGCGCCAGCAGCTTAACCGATCACTACGAGCAGTACTTC; CDR3aa: CASSLTDHYEQYF
d_gene: TRBD2; j_gene: TRBJ2-1; v_gene: TRBV6-1; abundance: NA; CDR3nt: TGTGCCAGCAGTGAAGCGGGGACTAGCGCCTACAATGAGCAGTTCTTC; CDR3aa: CASSEAGTSAYNEQFF
d_gene: TRBD2; j_gene: TRBJ2-7; v_gene: TRBV28; abundance: NA; CDR3nt: TGTGTCATCACCGGGACTAACTCCTACGAGCAGTACTTC; CDR3aa: CVITGTNSYEQYF
d_gene: TRBD1; j_gene: TRBJ1-3; v_gene: TRBV29-1; abundance: few; CDR3nt: TGCAGCGTTACGGACAGGCCCAACGATAACACCATATATTTT; CDR3aa: CSVTDRPNDNTIYF
d_gene: NA; j_gene: TRBJ1-1; v_gene: TRBV6-1; abundance: medium-sized; CDR3nt: TGTGCCAGCAGTGAAGAGGCGGTTAACACTGAAGCTTTCTTT; CDR3aa: CASSEEAVNTEAFF
d_gene: TRBD1; j_gene: TRBJ2-2; v_gene: TRBV19; abundance: NA; CDR3nt: TGTGCCAGTAGTATAGAGACAGGGGGCTATCCCGGGGAGCTGTTTTTT; CDR3aa: CASSIETGGYPGELFF
d_gene: TRBD2; j_gene: TRBJ2-1; v_gene: TRBV5-4; abundance: NA; CDR3nt: TGTGCCAGCAGCTCGACGGGAGGGGAATTCAATGAGCAGTTCTTC; CDR3aa: CASSSTGGEFNEQFF
d_gene: TRBD2; j_gene: TRBJ2-7; v_gene: TRBV4-2; abundance: few; CDR3nt: TGTGCCAGCAGCCAAGGGGGACTAGCGGGAGGGTACTACGAGCAGTACTTC; CDR3aa: CASSQGGLAGGYYEQYF
d_gene: TRBD1; j_gene: TRBJ1-2; v_gene: TRBV9; abundance: NA; CDR3nt: TGTGCCAGCAGCGTAGTGGGTGGGACAGGGGGCGACTATGGCTACACCTTC; CDR3aa: CASSVVGGTGGDYGYTF
d_gene: TRBD1; j_gene: TRBJ2-7; v_gene: TRBV5-1; abundance: once; CDR3nt: TGCGCCAGCAGCTACACCGGGACAGGGGGTCGGGAGCAGTACTTC; CDR3aa: CASSYTGTGGREQYF
d_gene: TRBD1; j_gene: TRBJ2-1; v_gene: TRBV5-6; abundance: few; CDR3nt: TGTGCCAGCAGCTTGTTGGGACAGGTGGACAATGAGCAGTTCTTC; CDR3aa: CASSLLGQVDNEQFF
d_gene: TRBD2; j_gene: TRBJ2-7; v_gene: TRBV2; abundance: NA; CDR3nt: TGTGCCAGCAGTGAATGGGGCGGGAGCTCCTACGAGCAGTACTTC; CDR3aa: CASSEWGGSSYEQYF
d_gene: NA; j_gene: TRBJ1-5; v_gene: TRBV7-8; abundance: few; CDR3nt: TGTGCCAGCAGCTTAGGTGGGGGGAAGGGATTGCAGCCCCAGCATTTT; CDR3aa: CASSLGGGKGLQPQHF
d_gene: NA; j_gene: TRBJ2-7; v_gene: TRBV6-5; abundance: NA; CDR3nt: TGTGCCAGCAGTGGAGTGACCTACGAGCAGTACTTC; CDR3aa: CASSGVTYEQYF
d_gene: TRBD1; j_gene: TRBJ1-4; v_gene: TRBV30; abundance: NA; CDR3nt: TGTGCCTGGAGTGTACGCGGGTCAGGGGGAAATGAAAAACTGTTTTTT; CDR3aa: CAWSVRGSGGNEKLFF
d_gene: TRBD1; j_gene: TRBJ2-6; v_gene: TRBV6-6; abundance: few; CDR3nt: TGTGCCAGCTACCGACAGGGAACTGGGGCCAACGTCCTGACTTTC; CDR3aa: CASYRQGTGANVLTF
d_gene: TRBD1; j_gene: TRBJ2-7; v_gene: TRBV6-5; abundance: NA; CDR3nt: TGTGCCAGCAGTTCAGGGACAGCCAGCTCCTACGAGCAGTACTTC; CDR3aa: CASSSGTASSYEQYF